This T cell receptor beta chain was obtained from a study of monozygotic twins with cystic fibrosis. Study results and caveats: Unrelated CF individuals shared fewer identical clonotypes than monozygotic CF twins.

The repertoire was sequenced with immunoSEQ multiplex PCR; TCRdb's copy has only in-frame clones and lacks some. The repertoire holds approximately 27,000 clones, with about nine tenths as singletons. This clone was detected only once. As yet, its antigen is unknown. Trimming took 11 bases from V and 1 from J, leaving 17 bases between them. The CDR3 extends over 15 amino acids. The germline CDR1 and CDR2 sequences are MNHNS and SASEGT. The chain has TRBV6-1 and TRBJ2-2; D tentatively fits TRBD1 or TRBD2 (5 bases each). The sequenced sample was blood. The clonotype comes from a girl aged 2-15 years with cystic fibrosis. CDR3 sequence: CAPLQEEKNTGELFF. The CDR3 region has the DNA TGTGCCCCTCTACAGGAGGAAAAGAACACCGGGGAGCTGTTTTTT.